Below, 7 T cell receptor beta chains from the same sample are listed, as sequenced in a study of T cell repertoires in cytomegalovirus infection. TCRdb reprocessed the reads via MiXCR and lists one record per CDR3 protein. Of approximately 500,000 distinct CDR3 sequences in the sample, approximately 10% are singletons; the top ten hold roughly 10%. The sequenced material came from PBMCs. The receptor set was obtained from a human donor in good health (CMV status not recorded). Some clones in this sample may be carry-over from other donors' samples.

This clonotype occurred many times. The chain uses TRBV5-6 and TRBJ2-7, with TRBD1 matching 9 bases. The CDR3 loop spans 14 amino acids. Unmatched junction bases numbered 8, after V lost 4 bases and J lost 6 bases. Germline V gene sequence: CDR1 SGHDT, CDR2 YYEEEE. The CDR3 loop reads CASSAGTGPREQYF. The CDR3 DNA sequence: TGTGCCAGCAGCGCCGGGACAGGGCCCCGCGAGCAGTACTTC.

At least ten counts were recorded for this clonotype. The chain uses TRBV7-9 and TRBJ2-5; D is perhaps TRBD1 or TRBD2 (7 bases each). Trimming took 7 bases from V and 1 from J, leaving 10 bases between them. The CDR3 has 13 amino acids. Germline-derived CDR1 and CDR2 are SEHNR and FQNEAQ (reference sequence). CDR3 DNA sequence: TGTGCCAGCAAGCGGGACAGCCAAGAGACCCAGTACTTC. Its translation: CASKRDSQETQYF.

This clonotype appeared many times. The chain couples TRBV15 to TRBJ2-2; the match to TRBD1 covers 7 bases. Trimming took 3 bases from V and 7 from J; bases not matched to a gene: 14. The germline gives CDR1 LNHNV, CDR2 YYDKDF (reference sequence). The CDR3 has 17 amino acids. For the CDR3, the DNA is TGTGCCACCAGCAGGGAACTTCGGTACAGGGGTGGCGGGGAGCTGTTTTTT. Its protein product is CATSRELRYRGGGELFF.

This clonotype showed up many times. The rearrangement uses TRBV5-6 and TRBJ2-7; D gene unclear. The CDR3 extends over 14 amino acids. Germline values: CDR1 SGHDT, CDR2 YYEEEE. Trimming left V 4 bases short and J 0 bases short, with 11 bases between. The CDR3 DNA reads TGTGCCAGCAGCCCCCCCGGTGACTCCTACGAGCAGTACTTC. Translation: CASSPPGDSYEQYF.

This clonotype appeared many times. V and J are TRBV11-2 and TRBJ2-7; D perhaps matches TRBD1 (6 bases). Germline V gene lookup returns CDR1 SGHAT and CDR2 FQNNGV. This CDR3 region has 14 residues. V lost 0 bases to trimming and J lost 3 bases, with 9 bases between them. The CDR3 loop is CASSLDRTDYEQYF. In DNA, the CDR3 is TGTGCCAGCAGCTTAGACCGGACAGACTACGAGCAGTACTTC.

This clonotype was counted a few times. The chain employs TRBV23-1 and TRBJ2-1; TRBD1 matches 12 bases. TRBV23-1 is marked as an open reading frame, function uncertain. The CDR3 totals 18 residues. V dropped 4 bases and J dropped 5; count of bases not matched to a gene: 12. Here the CDR3 reads CASSPRDRGRGGNNEQFF. The CDR3 nucleotides are TGCGCCAGCAGTCCCCGGGACAGGGGGCGCGGCGGAAACAATGAGCAGTTCTTC.

Turning to this clonotype: Given a much more abundant clone one base away, this may be a read error. The chain uses TRBV20-1 and TRBJ1-1, with D uncertain. The CDR3 runs to 14 residues. Germline CDR1 reads DFQATT; CDR2 reads SNEGSKA (reference sequence). CDR3 in DNA: TGCAGTGCTAGAGAACTTGGGTCGAACACTGAAGCTCTCTTT. Its translation is CSARELGSNTEALF.